The next 20 T cell receptor beta chains were all read from a single sample in a study of blood T cell repertoires in COVID-19. Sequencing used immunoSEQ multiplex PCR; TCRdb keeps in-frame clones, though not all of them. Of 180,000 or so clones listed, roughly 87% are singletons. Sequences were obtained from PBMCs or T cells enriched from blood (not recorded which). Receptors were obtained from a man aged 50 to 60 who had recovered from COVID-19.

The chain combines TRBV11-2 with TRBJ1-1, with 9 bases identical to TRBD1. CDR1 is SGHAT, CDR2 FQNNGV, per germline. The J segment lost 5 bases and the V segment lost 4 bases, leaving 5 bases of the junction unmatched. The CDR3 runs 14 residues. CDR3 coding DNA: TGTGCCAGCAGCTCGCACAGGGGGCGAACTGAAGCTTTCTTT. Translation gives CASSSHRGRTEAFF.

The chain carries TRBV14 and TRBJ1-1; D remains ambiguous. The CDR3 covers 12 residues. V was pared by 3 bases and J by 2 bases, with 4 bases between. Looked up from germline, CDR1 is SGHDN and CDR2 is FVKESK. As DNA, the CDR3 is TGTGCCAGCAGCCAGAGTAACACTGAAGCTTTCTTT. Translation gives CASSQSNTEAFF. The variable domain in full, completed from reference TRBV14 and TRBJ1-1, reads EAGVTQFPSHSVIEKGQTVTLRCDPISGHDNLYWYRRVMGKEIKFLLHFVKESKQDESGMPNNRFLAERTGGTYSTLKVQPAELEDSGVYFCASSQSNTEAFFGQGTRLTVV.

The chain has TRBV11-2 and TRBJ2-1; 7 bases align to TRBD1. This CDR3 comprises 15 residues. The J segment lost 5 bases and the V segment lost 1 base, leaving 5 bases of the junction unmatched. Germline CDR1 SGHAT, CDR2 FQNNGV. For the CDR3, the DNA is TGTGCCAGCAGCTTAGTTTCCAGGGGGAACAATGAGCAGTTCTTC. Translated, it gives CASSLVSRGNNEQFF.

This chain uses TRBV7-6 with TRBJ2-7, with D tentatively TRBD2 (6 bases). The CDR3 totals 13 residues. V was clipped by 5 bases and J by 6 bases, with 14 bases between them. In germline, CDR1 is SGHVS, CDR2 FNYEAQ. The CDR3 sequence is CASSEGLTSEQYF. In nucleotides, the CDR3 is TGTGCCAGCAGCGAGGGACTCACCAGCGAGCAGTACTTC.

The chain employs TRBV6-2 or TRBV6-3 and TRBJ2-5; 12 bases line up with TRBD2. The length of the CDR3 is 20 residues. Germline CDR1 MNHEY, CDR2 SVGEGT. V lost 4 bases and J lost 5; bases outside the gene matches: 20. The DNA of the CDR3 is TGTGCCAGCAGTTTCGCCCGGCTAGCGGGAGGGGCGTGGGTTCTGGAGACCCAGTACTTC. Its translation: CASSFARLAGGAWVLETQYF.

The rearrangement links TRBV29-1 to TRBJ1-2, with D possibly matching TRBD1 (6 bases). Germline loops: CDR1 SQVTM, CDR2 ANQGSEA. Between the trimmed V and J ends, which lost 3 bases and 5 bases, there was a span of 13 bases. The CDR3 loop spans 13 amino acids. CDR3 DNA: TGCAGCGTTGATGGGCAGGGGCCATATGGCTACACCTTC. Its protein product is CSVDGQGPYGYTF.

The chain has TRBV2 and TRBJ2-1, with D possibly being TRBD2 (6 bases). The germline V and J ends were trimmed by 8 bases and 6 bases, with 14 bases remaining between them. Germline loops: CDR1 SNHLY, CDR2 FYNNEI. CDR3 size: 13 residues. The CDR3 loop reads CASRDSLINEQFF. CDR3 in DNA: TGTGCCAGCCGGGACTCACTAATCAATGAGCAGTTCTTC.

The chain uses TRBV6-5 and TRBJ1-1; D is unclear. V was pared by 8 bases and J by 5 bases, with 9 bases between. The CDR3 extends over 11 amino acids. CDR1 is MNHEY, CDR2 SVGAGI, per germline. In DNA form, the CDR3 reads TGTGCCAGCTGGTCAGGTACTGAAGCTTTCTTT. Residues: CASWSGTEAFF.

The chain joins TRBV19 to TRBJ2-7, with 10 bases lining up with TRBD1. With 5 bases clipped from V and 6 bases from J, the junction kept 10 bases outside the gene matches. The CDR3 loop spans 15 amino acids. Germline values: CDR1 LNHDA, CDR2 SQIVND (reference sequence). Here the CDR3 DNA reads TGTGCCAGTAGTCTTCCCGGGACAGGGGTGAGCGAGCAGTACTTC. It codes for CASSLPGTGVSEQYF.

This clone has just a few counts. The rearrangement links TRBV4-2 to TRBJ1-2; D is possibly TRBD1 (6 bases). Germline CDR1 reads LGHNA; CDR2 reads YNFKEQ. The CDR3 has 14 amino acids. The V end was cut by 1 base, the J end by 0 bases, with 6 bases between. CDR3 amino acids: CASSQGTANYGYTF. The CDR3 nucleotides are TGTGCCAGCAGCCAAGGGACAGCTAACTATGGCTACACCTTC.

The chain has TRBV3-1 (or the pseudogene TRBV3-2) and TRBJ2-7, with 11 bases identical to TRBD1. The germline V gene encodes CDR1 LGHDT and CDR2 YNNKEL (reference sequence). The J segment lost 7 bases and the V segment lost 1 base, leaving 3 bases of the junction unmatched. This CDR3 has 14 amino acids. This chain's CDR3 is CASSQVDRGLEQYF. The CDR3 bases are TGTGCCAGCAGCCAAGTGGACAGGGGGCTTGAGCAGTACTTC.

The chain carries TRBV14 and TRBJ2-7; D might be TRBD1 (6 bases). This CDR3 contains 14 residues. Germline V gene lookup returns CDR1 SGHDN and CDR2 FVKESK. Trimming removed 2 bases from V and 5 bases from J, with 13 bases in between. The CDR3 DNA reads TGTGCCAGCAGCCAAATACAGGGTATCCACGAGCAGTACTTC. As protein: CASSQIQGIHEQYF.

V usage is TRBV5-1 and J usage is TRBJ1-6; 10 nucleotides match TRBD1. The germline CDR1 and CDR2 sequences are SGHRS and YFSETQ. The CDR3 covers 15 residues. V lost 4 bases, J lost 9 bases, and 7 bases stayed unmatched. The CDR3 loop is CASSPSRDRGSPLHF. The CDR3 DNA reads as TGCGCCAGCAGCCCCTCCCGGGACAGGGGTTCACCCCTCCACTTT.

This clone occurred a few times. The gene calls are TRBV24-1 and TRBJ2-5; a weak D match, TRBD2 (5 bases). This CDR3 has 13 amino acids. Deletions cut 9 bases from V and 4 bases from J, with 14 bases between. CDR1 KGHDR and CDR2 SFDVKD come from the germline V gene. The CDR3, as DNA: TGTGCCACCCGAGAGGGAAGCAGAGAGACCCAGTACTTC. Its protein is CATREGSRETQYF.

This rearrangement joins TRBV5-4 to TRBJ1-2; D is undetermined. This CDR3 has 15 amino acids. CDR1 is SGHNT, CDR2 YYREEE, per germline (reference sequence). Trimming cost V 0 bases and J 4 bases, with 13 bases left between them. CDR3 sequence: CASSLVARVGYGYTF. DNA for the CDR3: TGTGCCAGCAGCTTGGTGGCGAGGGTGGGCTATGGCTACACCTTC.

CDR3 residues: CASSLGGMGYEQYF. The CDR3 coding sequence is TGTGCCAGCAGCCTAGGCGGGATGGGCTACGAGCAGTACTTC. The V call is TRBV3-1 (or the pseudogene TRBV3-2), the J call TRBJ2-7; possibly TRBD2 for D (6 bases). Per germline, CDR1 LGHDT and CDR2 YNNKEL (reference sequence). The CDR3 is made up of 14 amino acids. V was trimmed by 4 bases and J by 3 bases, leaving 13 bases between them.

V usage is TRBV12-3 or TRBV12-4 and J usage is TRBJ1-1, with unresolved D. V was trimmed by 6 bases and J by 0 bases, leaving 8 bases between them. The CDR3 loop spans 13 amino acids. The CDR3 DNA follows: TGTGCCAGCAGCGTCGTTCTGAACACTGAAGCTTTCTTT. Translation: CASSVVLNTEAFF.

This chain links TRBV3-1 (or the pseudogene TRBV3-2) with TRBJ2-7; D gene uncertain. The germline gives CDR1 LGHDT, CDR2 YNNKEL (reference sequence). The CDR3 spans 13 residues. V lost 1 base, J lost 9 bases, and 13 bases lay in between. CDR3 DNA sequence: TGTGCCAGCAGCCAAGGCGGCAGCGTAGGGCAGTACTTC. Its protein is CASSQGGSVGQYF.

The chain uses TRBV19 and TRBJ2-7, with 8 bases lining up with TRBD1. Trimming took 0 bases from V and 2 from J; bases not matched to a gene: 6. CDR1 and CDR2 (germline): LNHDA, SQIVND (reference sequence). The CDR3 is 16 residues long. CDR3 amino acids: CASSIDQPGGPYEQYF. DNA for the CDR3: TGTGCCAGTAGTATAGATCAACCAGGGGGCCCCTACGAGCAGTACTTC.

A single count supports this clone. This chain joins TRBV28 and TRBJ1-6, with 9 bases fitting TRBD1. From germline, CDR1 is MDHEN and CDR2 SYDVKM. The CDR3 has 15 amino acids. The trim removed 6 bases at V and 9 bases at J, leaving 9 bases unmatched. The CDR3, as DNA: TGTGCCAGCAGACCCCCGGGACAGGGAGGTTCACCCCTCCACTTT. This codes for CASRPPGQGGSPLHF.